This entry lists 23 T cell receptor beta chains sequenced from one sample in a study of Ad26.COV2.S vaccination and SARS-CoV-2 variants. Profiling relied on immunoSEQ multiplex PCR, and the TCRdb table lists in-frame clones only, not all of them. This table holds over 90,000 clones, 80% found once. Here the sequenced sample was peripheral blood, taken after recovery from COVID-19. Source of these receptors: a human donor who had recovered from COVID-19.

This rearrangement joins TRBV6-7 to TRBJ1-5, with D unresolved. TRBV6-7 carries the ORF label, with uncertain function. The CDR3 is 14 amino acids. V was cut by 2 bases and J by 4 bases, with 9 bases left in between. Here the CDR3 reads CASSYGRENQPQHF. The CDR3 bases are TGTGCCAGCAGTTACGGGCGGGAGAATCAGCCCCAGCATTTT.

The gene calls are TRBV7-2 and TRBJ2-2; possibly TRBD1 for D (7 bases). Per germline, CDR1 SGHTA and CDR2 FQGNSA. The CDR3 covers 15 residues. V gave up 5 bases and J gave up 4 bases, with 14 bases separating them. CDR3 residues: CASSVRQGGTGELFF. DNA of the CDR3: TGTGCCAGCAGCGTCAGACAGGGAGGCACCGGGGAGCTGTTTTTT.

In this sample, this clone turned up a few times. The rearrangement joins TRBV19 to TRBJ1-3; perhaps TRBD1 as D (5 bases). V dropped 10 bases and J dropped 0 bases, with 19 bases sitting between them. This CDR3 region has 16 residues. The germline V gene has CDR1 LNHDA and CDR2 SQIVND (reference sequence). CDR3 residues: CATRSGTDFSGNTIYF. For the CDR3, the DNA is TGTGCCACCCGTTCCGGGACGGACTTCTCTGGAAACACCATATATTTT.

The CDR3, as DNA: TGTGCCAGCGACGCGAGGTGGTGTGTGTTGGGCGCTTTCTTT. The encoded protein is CASDARWCVLGAFF. This sequence joins TRBV21-1 and TRBJ1-1. TRBV21-1 is a pseudogene. The CDR3 loop spans 14 amino acids.

The sample holds a few counts of this clone. The chain joins TRBV2 to TRBJ1-5; unclear D gene. CDR1 is SNHLY, CDR2 FYNNEI, per germline. The CDR3 is 14 amino acids. V was pared by 8 bases and J by 0 bases, with 11 bases between. CDR3 sequence reads: CASGWKNSNQPQHF. The CDR3 DNA sequence: TGTGCCAGCGGCTGGAAGAATAGCAATCAGCCCCAGCATTTT. Looking up the rest from reference TRBV2 and TRBJ1-5 gives the full variable domain: EPEVTQTPSHQVTQMGQEVILRCVPISNHLYFYWYRQILGQKVEFLVSFYNNEISEKSEIFDDQFSVERPDGSNFTLKIRSTKLEDSAMYFCASGWKNSNQPQHFGDGTRLSIL.

This sequence joins TRBV5-6 and TRBJ2-1; D remains unclear. CDR3 length equals 15 residues. CDR1 and CDR2 from the germline V gene are SGHDT and YYEEEE. Trimming cost V 0 bases and J 0 bases, with 7 bases left between them. The CDR3 reads CASSLGGSSYNEQFF. Here the CDR3 DNA reads TGTGCCAGCAGCTTGGGTGGCAGCTCCTACAATGAGCAGTTCTTC.

The J gene is TRBJ2-5, the V gene TRBV7-2; weak D call: TRBD2 (5 bases). Trimming removed 3 bases from V and 3 bases from J, with 11 bases in between. Germline lookup yields CDR1 SGHTA and CDR2 FQGNSA. The CDR3 totals 14 residues. The CDR3 sequence: CASSFEGRKETQYF. The DNA for the CDR3 is TGTGCCAGCAGCTTTGAGGGTCGAAAAGAGACCCAGTACTTC.

The V and J genes are TRBV28 and TRBJ1-1; tentative D call: TRBD1 (6 bases). The CDR3 runs to 14 residues. The germline V and J ends were trimmed by 5 bases and 5 bases, with 15 bases remaining between them. Germline loops: CDR1 MDHEN, CDR2 SYDVKM. The CDR3 reads CASSIIDRRTEAFF. For the CDR3, the DNA is TGTGCCAGCAGTATAATCGACAGGAGGACTGAAGCTTTCTTT.

This chain connects TRBV2 to TRBJ1-6, with D tentatively TRBD1 (6 bases). Germline assignment: CDR1 SNHLY and CDR2 FYNNEI. Trimming shortened V by 5 bases and J by 0 bases, and 14 bases separated the two germline ends. The CDR3 has 17 amino acids. CDR3 coding DNA: TGTGCCAGCAGTCCCCAGGGGACCCCCTCCTATAATTCACCCCTCCACTTT. It yields the protein CASSPQGTPSYNSPLHF.

A few counts support this clone. The V and J genes are TRBV4-2 and TRBJ1-3; D call uncertain. Trimming took 7 bases from V and 4 from J, leaving 11 bases between them. The CDR3 contains 13 residues. Germline V gene sequence: CDR1 LGHNA, CDR2 YNFKEQ. The CDR3 spells CASKDRTGNTIYF. The CDR3, as DNA: TGTGCCAGCAAGGACCGGACGGGAAACACCATATATTTT.

V usage is TRBV10-3 and J usage is TRBJ2-7; 8 bases fit TRBD1. The V gene's germline CDR1 is ENHRY and CDR2 SYGVKD. With 5 bases clipped from V and 0 bases from J, the junction kept 3 bases outside the gene matches. CDR3 size: 14 residues. CDR3 in DNA: TGTGCCATCAGTCCGACAGGGGCCTCCTACGAGCAGTACTTC. This encodes CAISPTGASYEQYF.

The chain carries TRBV30 and TRBJ1-2; D unclear. V was pared by 2 bases and J by 3 bases, with 4 bases between. Germline V lookup: CDR1 GTSNPN, CDR2 SVGIG (reference sequence). The length of the CDR3 is 11 residues. The CDR3 loop reads CAWSKDYGYTF. The CDR3 nucleotides are TGTGCCTGGAGTAAGGACTATGGCTACACCTTC.

This clone was detected many times. The genes are TRBV12-3 or TRBV12-4 and TRBJ1-1; D is uncertain. This CDR3 is built from 13 residues. The ends were cut back, 4 bases at V and 1 base at J, with 7 bases in the middle. The CDR3 region has the DNA TGTGCCAGCAGTTCTGGTCCGAACACTGAAGCTTTCTTT. Encoded protein: CASSSGPNTEAFF.

This clone has more than one count but fewer than ten. The CDR3 DNA is TGTGCCAGCAGCGTACTAGCGGGGGGGCTCGATACGCAGTATTTT. This sequence encodes CASSVLAGGLDTQYF. The chain has TRBV9 and TRBJ2-3; TRBD2 agrees at 12 bases. The CDR3 runs 15 residues. Germline V lookup: CDR1 SGDLS, CDR2 YYNGEE. Trimming took 1 base from V and 6 from J; bases not matched to a gene: 3.

This CDR3 is CAWSERGSGNTIYF. DNA for the CDR3: TGTGCCTGGAGTGAGAGGGGCTCTGGAAACACCATATATTTT. This chain joins TRBV30 and TRBJ1-3, with D perhaps TRBD1 (5 bases). The CDR3 runs 14 residues. In germline, CDR1 is GTSNPN, CDR2 SVGIG (reference sequence). V lost 1 base, J lost 0 bases, and 7 bases lay in between.

With respect to this clone: Distinct nucleotide sequences in the sample also encode this CDR3. The DNA of the CDR3 is TGTGCCAGTAGTCCAGGGGGAAACACCATATATTTT. It yields the protein CASSPGGNTIYF. The V call is TRBV19, the J call TRBJ1-3, with D perhaps matching TRBD1 (5 bases). V was shortened by 5 bases and J by 4 bases, with 6 bases between the two germline ends. CDR3 size: 12 residues. Germline lookup yields CDR1 LNHDA and CDR2 SQIVND (reference sequence).

This chain uses TRBV19 with TRBJ2-7; 7 bases align to TRBD1. Per germline, CDR1 LNHDA and CDR2 SQIVND (reference sequence). The CDR3 contains 14 residues. V dropped 2 bases and J dropped 5; count of bases not matched to a gene: 6. The CDR3 loop reads CASSIKQGLDEQYF. DNA of the CDR3: TGTGCCAGTAGTATAAAACAGGGGTTGGACGAGCAGTACTTC. Full variable domain (rest looked up from reference TRBV19 and TRBJ2-7): DGGITQSPKYLFRKEGQNVTLSCEQNLNHDAMYWYRQDPGQGLRLIYYSQIVNDFQKGDIAEGYSVSREKKESFPLTVTSAQKNPTAFYLCASSIKQGLDEQYFGPGTRLTVT.

The table lists this clone with a few counts. This chain connects TRBV28 to TRBJ1-3; D possibly corresponds to TRBD1 (6 bases). Germline CDR1 and CDR2: MDHEN and SYDVKM. V dropped 7 bases and J dropped 4 bases, with 17 bases sitting between them. CDR3 length equals 15 residues. Written as DNA, the CDR3 is TGTGCCAGCATCCCGAACAGGGATTCCGGAAACACCATATATTTT. It yields the protein CASIPNRDSGNTIYF.

V and J are TRBV2 and TRBJ1-1; 11 positions agree with TRBD1. Trimming at V came to 6 bases and at J to 5 bases, leaving 5 bases not matched to a gene. The CDR3 contains 14 residues. Germline V gene sequence: CDR1 SNHLY, CDR2 FYNNEI. Here the CDR3 reads CASSGTGGGTEAFF. The CDR3 nucleotides are TGTGCCAGCAGCGGGACAGGGGGGGGGACTGAAGCTTTCTTT.

In its sample, this clone ranks as medium-sized. The chain joins TRBV6-5 to TRBJ2-3; a weak D match, TRBD2 (5 bases). Trimming left V 2 bases short and J 0 bases short, with 9 bases between. Germline V gene lookup returns CDR1 MNHEY and CDR2 SVGAGI. This CDR3 has 15 residues. The CDR3: CASSYVPGSTDTQYF. The CDR3, as DNA: TGTGCCAGCAGTTACGTTCCGGGGAGCACAGATACGCAGTATTTT.

This chain connects TRBV6-2 or TRBV6-3 to TRBJ1-1; TRBD1 is a possible D gene (5 bases). Germline CDR1 reads MNHEY; CDR2 reads SVGEGT. The CDR3 runs to 19 residues. The V gene lost 2 bases and the J gene lost 0 bases, with 22 bases spanning the gap. The CDR3 DNA sequence: TGTGCCAGCAGTTACCGGGGGGAAAAAGGATGGTTCATGAACACTGAAGCTTTCTTT. Encoded protein: CASSYRGEKGWFMNTEAFF.

The chain joins TRBV29-1 to TRBJ2-2; tentative D call: TRBD2 (6 bases). The CDR3 sequence is 14 residues long. Germline V gene data show CDR1 as SQVTM and CDR2 as ANQGSEA. V shed 7 bases and J shed 1 base, with 13 bases lying between them. CDR3 coding DNA: TGCAGCGCCCCGGGACTTGAGAACACCGGGGAGCTGTTTTTT. Its protein product is CSAPGLENTGELFF.

This clone was seen once. This sequence joins TRBV5-6 and TRBJ1-5; TRBD1 might be the D (5 bases). The CDR3 sequence is 13 residues long. V lost 2 bases and J lost 11, with 14 bases in between. Germline V gene lookup returns CDR1 SGHDT and CDR2 YYEEEE. CDR3 residues: CASSFGGLMAQHF. CDR3 DNA: TGTGCCAGCAGCTTCGGGGGTCTCATGGCCCAGCATTTT.